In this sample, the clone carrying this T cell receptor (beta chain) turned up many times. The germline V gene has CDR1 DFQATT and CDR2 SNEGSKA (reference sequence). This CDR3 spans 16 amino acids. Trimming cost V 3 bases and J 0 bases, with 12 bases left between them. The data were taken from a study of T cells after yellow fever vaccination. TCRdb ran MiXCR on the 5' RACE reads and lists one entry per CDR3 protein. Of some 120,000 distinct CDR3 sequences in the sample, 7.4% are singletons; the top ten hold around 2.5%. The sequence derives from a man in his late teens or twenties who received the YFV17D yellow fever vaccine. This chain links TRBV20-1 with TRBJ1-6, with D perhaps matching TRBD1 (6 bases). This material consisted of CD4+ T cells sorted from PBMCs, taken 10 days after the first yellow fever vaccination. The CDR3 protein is CSASEGGSSYNSPLHF. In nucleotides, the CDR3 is TGCAGTGCTAGTGAGGGGGGAAGCTCCTATAATTCACCCCTCCACTTT.